These T cell receptor beta chains were read from a single sample in a study of T-cell reconstitution after alpha-beta-depleted transplantation in children. TCRdb analysed the PCR reads with MiXCR anew, one entry per CDR3 protein. The sample consists of roughly 500,000 distinct CDR3 sequences, about 31% of them appearing once. The sample consisted of PBMCs from the stem cell graft donor, taken from the stem cell graft. The source of these receptors is a human donor who donated a stem cell graft to a child with aplastic anemia. Each CDR3 is given with its conserved first and last residue. Each record gives: J gene, D gene, clone size, V gene, CDR3 protein, CDR3 DNA. D genes are given only for firm matches. Rows give clone size only sometimes, using once, few, many, or a class for an expanded clone.

>TRBJ2-5|NA|few|TRBV27
CASGSLASETQYF
TGTGCCAGCGGATCACTAGCCTCGGAGACCCAGTACTTC
>TRBJ1-2|TRBD1|few|TRBV20-1
CSALRTGLGYTF
TGCAGTGCTCTTAGGACAGGGTTAGGCTACACCTTC
>TRBJ1-5|NA|NA|TRBV20-1
CSASIGTFNQPQHF
TGCAGTGCTAGTATTGGGACATTCAATCAGCCCCAGCATTTT
>TRBJ2-7|NA|NA|TRBV12-3/TRBV12-4
CASSLGRTELNYEQYF
TGTGCCAGCAGTTTAGGTAGGACAGAGCTGAACTACGAGCAGTACTTC
>TRBJ2-1|NA|few|TRBV7-8
CASSLAQRADEQFF
TGTGCCAGCAGCTTAGCTCAGCGGGCTGATGAGCAGTTCTTC
>TRBJ2-2|NA|few|TRBV15
CATSSRALTGELFF
TGTGCCACCAGCAGCCGCGCCTTGACCGGGGAGCTGTTTTTT
>TRBJ2-5|TRBD1|few|TRBV18
CASSLSQGIRETQYF
TGTGCCAGCTCACTCTCACAGGGGATCAGAGAGACCCAGTACTTC
>TRBJ2-1|TRBD2|NA|TRBV20-1
CSARTSGFGADEQFF
TGCAGCGCTAGGACTAGCGGGTTTGGGGCCGATGAGCAGTTCTTC
>TRBJ1-1|NA|few|TRBV11-2
CASSLDAGMGVWTEAFF
TGTGCCAGCAGCTTAGATGCCGGGATGGGAGTCTGGACTGAAGCTTTCTTT
>TRBJ2-2|TRBD1|few|TRBV11-2
CASSLDRWGQTNTGELFF
TGTGCCAGCAGCTTAGATCGGTGGGGACAGACGAACACCGGGGAGCTGTTTTTT
>TRBJ1-2|NA|NA|TRBV11-2
CASSLVEGGGYGYTF
TGTGCCAGCAGCTTAGTGGAGGGAGGTGGCTATGGCTACACCTTC
>TRBJ2-5|TRBD2|few|TRBV24-1
CATSDRDLAGRETQYF
TGTGCCACCAGTGATCGGGACCTAGCGGGACGGGAGACCCAGTACTTC
>TRBJ1-2|NA|NA|TRBV9
CASSVTLRAGVGYTF
TGTGCCAGCAGCGTAACTTTAAGGGCCGGCGTTGGCTACACCTTC
>TRBJ2-5|NA|NA|TRBV18
CASSPPGTSNQETQYF
TGTGCCAGCTCACCACCGGGGACAAGTAACCAAGAGACCCAGTACTTC
>TRBJ2-1|NA|once|TRBV7-9
CASSLGWSSSDNEQFF
TGTGCCAGCAGCTTAGGTTGGTCTAGCAGTGACAATGAGCAGTTCTTC
>TRBJ1-3|NA|many|TRBV7-2
CASSYMLGNTIYF
TGTGCCAGCAGCTATATGTTGGGAAACACCATATATTTT
>TRBJ2-6|NA|NA|TRBV24-1
CATSDRANPEGANVLTF
TGTGCCACCAGTGACCGGGCCAATCCGGAGGGGGCCAACGTCCTGACTTTC
>TRBJ1-2|NA|few|TRBV6-2/TRBV6-3
CASSLDSIYGYTF
TGTGCCAGCAGCCTCGACAGCATCTATGGCTACACCTTC
>TRBJ1-2|NA|few|TRBV7-2
CASSFYDAALGYTF
TGTGCCAGCAGCTTCTACGACGCGGCGCTTGGCTACACCTTC
>TRBJ2-3|NA|few|TRBV20-1
CSAKGLSTDTQYF
TGCAGTGCTAAGGGACTCAGCACAGATACGCAGTATTTT
>TRBJ1-4|NA|NA|TRBV14
CASSHRSTNEKLFF
TGTGCCAGCAGCCACAGATCAACTAATGAAAAACTGTTTTTT
>TRBJ2-5|NA|NA|TRBV20-1
CSARGLQEGLRRRETQYF
TGCAGTGCAAGAGGACTACAGGAGGGCCTTAGACGGCGGGAGACCCAGTACTTC
>TRBJ2-3|NA|NA|TRBV7-2
CASSFHREGDTQYF
TGTGCCAGCAGCTTTCACAGGGAGGGAGATACGCAGTATTTT
>TRBJ2-7|NA|NA|TRBV7-9
CASSSVSYEQYF
TGTGCCAGCAGCTCCGTCTCCTACGAGCAGTACTTC
>TRBJ1-2|NA|few|TRBV25-1
CASSELKGYTF
TGTGCCAGCAGTGAATTAAAAGGCTACACCTTC
>TRBJ2-7|TRBD1|few|TRBV5-6
CASSRLDRESEQYF
TGTGCCAGCAGCCGTTTGGACAGGGAGTCCGAGCAGTACTTC
>TRBJ2-2|NA|few|TRBV7-9
CASSGELFF
TGTGCCAGTAGCGGGGAGCTGTTTTTT
>TRBJ2-2|TRBD1|NA|TRBV10-3
CAIRRDSANTGELFF
TGTGCCATCAGGAGGGACAGCGCGAACACCGGGGAGCTGTTTTTT
>TRBJ2-3|NA|few|TRBV7-8
CASSSLTQRSTDTQYF
TGTGCCAGCAGCTCCCTGACCCAACGGAGCACAGATACGCAGTATTTT
>TRBJ2-3|TRBD2|few|TRBV10-3
CAISAGLAGSTDTQYF
TGTGCCATCAGCGCGGGACTAGCGGGCAGCACAGATACGCAGTATTTT
>TRBJ2-3|NA|few|TRBV27
CASSTRDGTSTDTQYF
TGTGCCAGCAGTACCCGGGACGGTACTAGCACAGATACGCAGTATTTT